These T cell receptor beta chains were read from a single sample in a study of CD8+CD57+ T cells in acquired aplastic anemia. TCRdb used MiXCR to reprocess the reads, holding one entry per CDR3 protein. This sample yields about 200,000 distinct CDR3 sequences, of which roughly two thirds are seen a single time; roughly 50% belongs to the top ten. The specimen sequenced was sorted CD4+, CD8+, or CD8+CD57+ T cells (not recorded which) from PBMCs. Receptors originate from a human donor with aplastic anemia. The conserved cysteine and the conserved F or W are not part of the CDR3 here. A clone size is listed for some rows: how often the clone was seen (once, few, many), or a class if it is expanded.

J: TRBJ1-1
size: -
V: TRBV9
CDR3: ASSVAGIAEAF

J: TRBJ2-1
size: -
V: TRBV6-4
CDR3: ASSYRLAGEYNEQF

J: TRBJ2-1
size: many
V: TRBV6-6
CDR3: ASSYSYARGTPYNEQF

J: TRBJ1-4
size: -
V: TRBV24-1
CDR3: ATSGGRRQDEKLF

J: TRBJ2-7
size: many
V: TRBV27
CDR3: ASSFGTSYGYEQY

J: TRBJ2-2
size: few
V: TRBV18
CDR3: ASSPRDTGELF

J: TRBJ1-1
size: -
V: TRBV19
CDR3: ASRAGGGTEAF

J: TRBJ2-5
size: -
V: TRBV9
CDR3: ASSVGDRTQETQY

J: TRBJ1-5
size: few
V: TRBV19
CDR3: ASTPGPYNQPQH

J: TRBJ2-1
size: -
V: TRBV25-1
CDR3: ASSPLGTSGSNEQF

J: TRBJ1-6
size: -
V: TRBV20-1
CDR3: SASGYRVGSPLH

J: TRBJ1-1
size: -
V: TRBV5-5
CDR3: ASSPWGPEAF

J: TRBJ2-5
size: many
V: TRBV3-1
CDR3: ASSQDTGGQETQY

J: TRBJ1-1
size: -
V: TRBV10-3
CDR3: ATISGAGVNTEAF

J: TRBJ2-2
size: -
V: TRBV5-1
CDR3: ASRVQGDTGELF

J: TRBJ2-5
size: once
V: TRBV12-3/TRBV12-4
CDR3: ASSLAHRGLPKAQY

J: TRBJ2-1
size: -
V: TRBV7-9
CDR3: ASSLVVGTSRNEQF

J: TRBJ2-1
size: -
V: TRBV19
CDR3: ASSPSLAFVDEQF

J: TRBJ2-2
size: -
V: TRBV5-6
CDR3: ASSLPGQANTGELF

J: TRBJ2-2
size: -
V: TRBV24-1
CDR3: ATSASGGTGELF

J: TRBJ2-7
size: -
V: TRBV7-8
CDR3: ASSLEWNRVVEQY

J: TRBJ2-7
size: -
V: TRBV9
CDR3: ASSVGASNSYEQY

J: TRBJ2-1
size: -
V: TRBV14
CDR3: ASSPPGLEWANEQF

J: TRBJ2-7
size: -
V: TRBV2
CDR3: ASDRSPRDARPSYEQY

J: TRBJ1-6
size: -
V: TRBV7-9
CDR3: ASREVSNSPLH

J: TRBJ1-2
size: -
V: TRBV12-3/TRBV12-4
CDR3: AIFPREKNDGYT

J: TRBJ2-1
size: many
V: TRBV6-4
CDR3: ASSDSESASWQF

J: TRBJ1-2
size: -
V: TRBV24-1
CDR3: ATSEAVGDGYT

J: TRBJ1-6
size: -
V: TRBV19
CDR3: ATTFGPNSPLH

J: TRBJ2-7
size: -
V: TRBV5-8
CDR3: ASSVWDSPYEQY

J: TRBJ2-5
size: -
V: TRBV7-9
CDR3: ASSLYAGGETQY

J: TRBJ1-1
size: -
V: TRBV25-1
CDR3: ASSEYKGEAF

J: TRBJ2-1
size: many
V: TRBV4-2
CDR3: ASSHINEQF

J: TRBJ2-1
size: many
V: TRBV12-3/TRBV12-4
CDR3: ASMNLDKDLNEQF

J: TRBJ1-1
size: many
V: TRBV19
CDR3: ASSADRGAEAF

J: TRBJ2-1
size: -
V: TRBV19
CDR3: ASNKGLAAGEQF

J: TRBJ1-6
size: -
V: TRBV10-3
CDR3: AISGEGQHSPLH

J: TRBJ1-5
size: -
V: TRBV12-3/TRBV12-4
CDR3: ASGLGGGGIQPQH

J: TRBJ1-6
size: -
V: TRBV5-1
CDR3: ASSLGGRINSPLH

J: TRBJ2-1
size: many
V: TRBV25-1
CDR3: ASSGLAPEQF

J: TRBJ2-1
size: -
V: TRBV19
CDR3: ASSISLSRTNEQF

J: TRBJ2-7
size: -
V: TRBV15
CDR3: ATSRRRTSGSSEQY

J: TRBJ2-7
size: -
V: TRBV2
CDR3: ASGREGSYEQY

J: TRBJ1-1
size: -
V: TRBV29-1
CDR3: SVVMNTEAF

J: TRBJ1-5
size: few
V: TRBV19
CDR3: ASSTLTGFNQPQH

J: TRBJ2-7
size: -
V: TRBV6-5
CDR3: ASSYSSTSTGAYEQY

J: TRBJ2-5
size: -
V: TRBV29-1
CDR3: SASSGEETQY

J: TRBJ1-2
size: -
V: TRBV4-2
CDR3: AGGQSGQGAYGYT

J: TRBJ1-2
size: -
V: TRBV20-1
CDR3: SARQGNYGYT

J: TRBJ2-3
size: -
V: TRBV12-3/TRBV12-4
CDR3: ASSSLGDTQY

J: TRBJ1-3
size: -
V: TRBV2
CDR3: ASSDQGSGNTIY